This entry lists 4 T cell receptor beta chains sequenced from one sample in a study of shared clonotypes between healthy human individuals. Clones were read by immunoSEQ multiplex PCR, and TCRdb kept only the in-frame ones, dropping some. The sample consists of about 1.4 million clones, around 97% of them appearing once. Specimen: naive CD4+ T cells sorted from blood. Sample subset: CD45RA+ positively selected. The receptors originated from a young man in good health.

The chain recombines TRBV9 with TRBJ1-2; D is ambiguous. Germline lookup yields CDR1 SGDLS and CDR2 YYNGEE. This CDR3 comprises 14 residues. Trimming removed 7 bases from V and 3 bases from J, with 16 bases in between. The CDR3: CASASSGVHYGYTF. The CDR3, as DNA: TGTGCCAGCGCGTCGAGCGGCGTCCACTATGGCTACACCTTC.

As for this clone: At the DNA level, this CDR3 is encoded by other sequences in the same sample as well. This chain uses TRBV5-1 with TRBJ1-1; D uncertain. The germline CDR1 and CDR2 sequences are SGHRS and YFSETQ. This CDR3 has 13 residues. V lost 1 base to trimming and J lost 1 base, with 5 bases between them. This CDR3 reads CASSLLGNTEAFF. In nucleotides, the CDR3 is TGCGCCAGCAGCTTGTTGGGGAACACTGAAGCTTTCTTT. Variable domain in full (rest from reference TRBV5-1 and TRBJ1-1): KAGVTQTPRYLIKTRGQQVTLSCSPISGHRSVSWYQQTPGQGLQFLFEYFSETQRNKGNFPGRFSGRQFSNSRSEMNVSTLELGDSALYLCASSLLGNTEAFFGQGTRLTVV.

This clone was seen only once. In DNA, the CDR3 is TGTGCCAGCAGTCCGGGACAGGGGGCGGTCAATCAGCCCCAGCATTTT. Translation gives CASSPGQGAVNQPQHF. The chain combines TRBV6-6 with TRBJ1-5; 12 positions match TRBD1. The CDR3 runs to 16 residues. J lost 3 bases, V lost 5 bases, and 5 bases had no gene match. Per germline, CDR1 MNHNY and CDR2 SVGAGI (reference sequence).

This clone was observed once. This chain joins TRBV6-5 and TRBJ1-1; unclear D gene. Germline lookup yields CDR1 MNHEY and CDR2 SVGAGI. This CDR3 is 13 amino acids long. Trimming removed 2 bases at V and 5 bases at J, with 9 bases between. The CDR3 loop reads CASSYPPGTEAFF. DNA of the CDR3: TGTGCCAGCAGTTACCCTCCTGGGACTGAAGCTTTCTTT.